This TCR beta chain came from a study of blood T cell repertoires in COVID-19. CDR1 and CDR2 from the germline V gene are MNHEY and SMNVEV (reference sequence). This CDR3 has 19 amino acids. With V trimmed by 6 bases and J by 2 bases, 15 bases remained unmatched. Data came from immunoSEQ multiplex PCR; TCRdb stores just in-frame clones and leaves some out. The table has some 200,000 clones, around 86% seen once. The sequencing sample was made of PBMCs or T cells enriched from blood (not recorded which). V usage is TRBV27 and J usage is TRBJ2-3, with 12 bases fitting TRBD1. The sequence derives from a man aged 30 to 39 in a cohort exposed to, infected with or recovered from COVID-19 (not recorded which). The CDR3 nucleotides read TGTGCCAGCAGCTCCGTCGGGACAGGGGGCGCCGGGGTCACAGATACGCAGTATTTT. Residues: CASSSVGTGGAGVTDTQYF.